This record concerns one T cell receptor beta chain sequence. Antigen: not known. This entry belongs to a study of cytomegalovirus exposure and HLA in healthy donors. Study-wide findings and caveats: Indistinguishability led to the exclusion of some V segments, TRBV6-2 and TRBV6-3 included. There was a cluster of highly shared sequence variants that was likely a sequencing artifact.

The CDR3 contains 17 residues. Germline trimming cut 2 bases from V and 5 bases from J; bases unmatched to any gene: 10. Germline CDR1 is ENHRY and CDR2 is SYGVKD. This PCR relied on a set of 60 Vbeta primers and 13 Jbeta primers. Sequencing used immunoSEQ multiplex PCR; TCRdb keeps in-frame clones, though not all of them. The sample holds 120,000 or so clones, 70% to 80% seen once. The rearrangement uses TRBV10-3 and TRBJ2-5, with 11 bases lining up with TRBD1. This sequence originates from a woman aged 45-65 years in good health and CMV-seropositive. Sequencing used PBMCs. The CDR3 region has the DNA TGTGCCATCAGTGAGAAGGTGGACAGGGGGCTTCGGGAGACCCAGTACTTC. It yields the protein CAISEKVDRGLRETQYF.